These T cell receptor beta chains were read from a single sample in a study of identical twins. TCRdb reprocessed the 5' RACE reads via MiXCR and lists one record per CDR3 protein. The sample lists 200,000 to 250,000 distinct CDR3 sequences, 7.5% occurring once. These records were also assigned to another study, of yellow fever vaccine responses in identical twins.

Material: memory (CD45RO+) T cells sorted from blood. The receptors derive from a woman between 18 and 29 years old in good health. The CDR3 runs from the conserved cysteine through the conserved F or W. The order of the fields is CDR3 DNA, CDR3 protein, D gene, CDR3 length, clone size, J gene, V gene. D genes are given only for firm matches. Clone size is given for some rows only: seen once, a few or many times, or a class if the clone is expanded.

TGTGCCAGCAGGAGCGGTAGCGGGGGATACAATGAGCAGTTCTTC CASRSGSGGYNEQFF TRBD2 15 - TRBJ2-1 TRBV2
TGTGCCAGCAGTGAGGACGGAGAAAGGGATACGCAGTATTTT CASSEDGERDTQYF - 14 many TRBJ2-3 TRBV6-4
TGCAGCGTTGTAGACCTGTCCTACGAGCAGTACTTC CSVVDLSYEQYF - 12 many TRBJ2-7 TRBV29-1
TGTGCCAGCAGCCAAGCAGGGAGCTCCTATAATTCACCCCTCCACTTT CASSQAGSSYNSPLHF - 16 few TRBJ1-6 TRBV14
TGCAGTGCTAGAGAAGTCAGCCACTATGGCTACACCTTC CSAREVSHYGYTF - 13 few TRBJ1-2 TRBV20-1
TGCGCCAGCAGCGAGTTACAAGAGACCCAGTACTTC CASSELQETQYF - 12 few TRBJ2-5 TRBV5-1
TGTGCCAGCAGCCAAGATACGGCCGGCCTAGAGGGCTACACCTTC CASSQDTAGLEGYTF - 15 - TRBJ1-2 TRBV4-2
TGCAGTGCAGCCGGGGGACAGGTATACAATGAGCAGTTCTTC CSAAGGQVYNEQFF TRBD1 14 many TRBJ2-1 TRBV20-1
TGTGCCAGCAGCGATAGCGGGGGGGCTTTAGAGACCCAGTACTTC CASSDSGGALETQYF TRBD2 15 - TRBJ2-5 TRBV7-2
TGTGCCAGCAGCTTCGGCTCGAACACTGAAGCTTTCTTT CASSFGSNTEAFF - 13 few TRBJ1-1 TRBV7-2
TGTGCCACGAGACCTCAGGGGTCAGAGACCCAGTACTTC CATRPQGSETQYF - 13 few TRBJ2-5 TRBV15
TGTGCCAGCAGCTTGGGTGGACAGGGGTTCCTTAACGAGTACTTC CASSLGGQGFLNEYF TRBD1 15 - TRBJ2-5 TRBV7-2
TGTGCCAGCGGGGACACCGGATTGAGGGGCGGGGAGCTGTTTTTT CASGDTGLRGGELFF - 15 - TRBJ2-2 TRBV2
TGTGCCAGCAGTTTACTGGGGGGCAGAAGAGGCTCGAAGTTCTTC CASSLLGGRRGSKFF - 15 few TRBJ2-1 TRBV28
TGTGCCAGCAGCCCACCTAATTCGTCTAAGAAGTACTTC CASSPPNSSKKYF - 13 many TRBJ2-7 TRBV7-2
TGTGCCAGCTCACCAAACCCCGACACAGATACGCAGTATTTT CASSPNPDTDTQYF - 14 - TRBJ2-3 TRBV18
TGTGCCAGCAGTAGGGGGCAAGGGTCCTACAATGAGCAGTTCTTC CASSRGQGSYNEQFF TRBD1 15 many TRBJ2-1 TRBV6-1
TGTGCCAGCAGCTCAACCAAACTAGCGGGAGGAAGGGAGACCCAGTACTTC CASSSTKLAGGRETQYF TRBD2 17 few TRBJ2-5 TRBV28
TGTGCCAGCAGTCCCATGCAGGGGGCCGGTCGCGAGCAGTACTTC CASSPMQGAGREQYF TRBD1 15 many TRBJ2-7 TRBV7-2
TGTGCCACCAACAGCGGAAGAGGCGAGCAGTTCTTC CATNSGRGEQFF - 12 many TRBJ2-1 TRBV11-2
TGTGCCAGCAGTTACTCCTTACGTCGTGGGGAAGATACGCAGTATTTT CASSYSLRRGEDTQYF - 16 - TRBJ2-3 TRBV6-2/TRBV6-3
TGTGCCAGCAGCACAACTAGCGGGAAGCTCTACGAGCAGTACTTC CASSTTSGKLYEQYF TRBD2 15 - TRBJ2-7 TRBV7-2
TGCAGTGTAGGGACAGGGGGCTTGGAGACCCAGTACTTC CSVGTGGLETQYF TRBD1 13 - TRBJ2-5 TRBV20-1
TGCGCCAGCAGCCAAGAACACCTCTCCTACAATGAGCAGTTCTTC CASSQEHLSYNEQFF - 15 - TRBJ2-1 TRBV4-3
TGTGCCAGCAGCCCCCCCGGACCCTATGGCTACACCTTC CASSPPGPYGYTF - 13 few TRBJ1-2 TRBV7-9
TGTGCCAGCAGTTACCAACGGGAACAGCCCCAGCATTTT CASSYQREQPQHF - 13 many TRBJ1-5 TRBV6-5
TGCGCCAGCAGCCAACAGGGTGGCTACAATGAGCAGTTCTTC CASSQQGGYNEQFF - 14 many TRBJ2-1 TRBV4-3